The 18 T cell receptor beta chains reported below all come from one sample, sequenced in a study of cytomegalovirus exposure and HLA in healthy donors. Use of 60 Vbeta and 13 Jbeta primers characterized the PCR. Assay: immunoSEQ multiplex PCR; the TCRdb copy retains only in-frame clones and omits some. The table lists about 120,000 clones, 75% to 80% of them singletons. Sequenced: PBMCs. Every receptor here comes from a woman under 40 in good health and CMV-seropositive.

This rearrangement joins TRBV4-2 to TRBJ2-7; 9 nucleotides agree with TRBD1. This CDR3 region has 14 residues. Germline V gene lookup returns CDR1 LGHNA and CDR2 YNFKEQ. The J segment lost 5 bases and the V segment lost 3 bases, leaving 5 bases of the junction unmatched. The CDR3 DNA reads TGTGCCAGCAGCCACAGGGACAGGGCCCACGAGCAGTACTTC. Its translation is CASSHRDRAHEQYF.

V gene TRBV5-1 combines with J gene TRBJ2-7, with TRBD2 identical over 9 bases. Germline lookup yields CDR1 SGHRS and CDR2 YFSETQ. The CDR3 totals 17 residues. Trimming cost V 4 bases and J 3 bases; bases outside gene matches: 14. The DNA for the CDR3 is TGCGCCAGCAGCAGACGTGGTGGTAGCGGGGGAGTCTACGAGCAGTACTTC. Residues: CASSRRGGSGGVYEQYF. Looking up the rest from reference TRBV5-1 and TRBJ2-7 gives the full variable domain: KAGVTQTPRYLIKTRGQQVTLSCSPISGHRSVSWYQQTPGQGLQFLFEYFSETQRNKGNFPGRFSGRQFSNSRSEMNVSTLELGDSALYLCASSRRGGSGGVYEQYFGPGTRLTVT.

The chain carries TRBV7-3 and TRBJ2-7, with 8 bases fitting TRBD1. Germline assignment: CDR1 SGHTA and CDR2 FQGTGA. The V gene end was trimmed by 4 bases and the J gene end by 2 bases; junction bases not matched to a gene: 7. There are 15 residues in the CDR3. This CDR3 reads CASSSRRDRTYEQYF. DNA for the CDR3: TGTGCCAGCAGCTCGCGACGGGACAGGACCTACGAGCAGTACTTC.

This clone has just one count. The chain's CDR3 is CASSFTQTGELFF. The CDR3 DNA follows: TGTGCCAGCAGCTTCACCCAGACCGGGGAGCTGTTTTTT. The chain is built from TRBV7-3 and TRBJ2-2; D gene uncertain. Germline loops: CDR1 SGHTA, CDR2 FQGTGA. V was trimmed by 3 bases and J by 5 bases, leaving 7 bases between them. The CDR3 covers 13 residues.

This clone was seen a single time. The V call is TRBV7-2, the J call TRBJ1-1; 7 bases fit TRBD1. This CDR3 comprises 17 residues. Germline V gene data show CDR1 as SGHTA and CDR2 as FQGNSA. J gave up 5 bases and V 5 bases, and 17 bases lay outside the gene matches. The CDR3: CASSPGMARQGGTEAFF. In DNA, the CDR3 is TGTGCCAGCAGCCCGGGGATGGCGAGACAGGGAGGTACTGAAGCTTTCTTT.

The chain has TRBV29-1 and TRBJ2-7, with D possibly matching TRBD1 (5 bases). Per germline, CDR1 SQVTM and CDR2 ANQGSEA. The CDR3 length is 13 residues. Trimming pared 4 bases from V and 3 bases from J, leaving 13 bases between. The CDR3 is CSVVQGGFYEQYF. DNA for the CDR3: TGCAGCGTTGTGCAGGGTGGGTTCTACGAGCAGTACTTC.

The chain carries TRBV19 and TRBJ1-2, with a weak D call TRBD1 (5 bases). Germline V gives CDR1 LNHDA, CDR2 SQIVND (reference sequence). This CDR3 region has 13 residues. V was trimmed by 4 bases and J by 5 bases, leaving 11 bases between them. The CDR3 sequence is CASSKETAYGYTF. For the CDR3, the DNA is TGTGCCAGTAGTAAAGAGACAGCATATGGCTACACCTTC. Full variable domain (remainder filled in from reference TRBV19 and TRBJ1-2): DGGITQSPKYLFRKEGQNVTLSCEQNLNHDAMYWYRQDPGQGLRLIYYSQIVNDFQKGDIAEGYSVSREKKESFPLTVTSAQKNPTAFYLCASSKETAYGYTFGSGTRLTVV.

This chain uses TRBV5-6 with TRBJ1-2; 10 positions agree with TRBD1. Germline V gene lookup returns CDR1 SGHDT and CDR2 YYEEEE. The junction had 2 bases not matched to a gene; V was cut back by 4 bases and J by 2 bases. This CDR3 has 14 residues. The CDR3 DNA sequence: TGTGCCAGCAGCACGGGACAGGGGAACTATGGCTACACCTTC. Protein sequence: CASSTGQGNYGYTF.

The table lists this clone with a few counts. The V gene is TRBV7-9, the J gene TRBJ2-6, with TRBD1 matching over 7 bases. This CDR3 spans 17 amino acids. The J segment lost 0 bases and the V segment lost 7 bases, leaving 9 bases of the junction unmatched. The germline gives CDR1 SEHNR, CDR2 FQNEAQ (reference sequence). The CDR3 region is CASTQGVGSSGANVLTF. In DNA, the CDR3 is TGTGCCAGCACCCAGGGGGTGGGCTCCTCTGGGGCCAACGTCCTGACTTTC.

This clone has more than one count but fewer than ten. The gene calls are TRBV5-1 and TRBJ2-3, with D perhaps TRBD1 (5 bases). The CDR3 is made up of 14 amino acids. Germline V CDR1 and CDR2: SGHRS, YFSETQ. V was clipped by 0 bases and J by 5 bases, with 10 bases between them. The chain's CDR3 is CASSLGTRGDTQYF. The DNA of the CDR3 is TGCGCCAGCAGCTTGGGGACACGTGGAGATACGCAGTATTTT.

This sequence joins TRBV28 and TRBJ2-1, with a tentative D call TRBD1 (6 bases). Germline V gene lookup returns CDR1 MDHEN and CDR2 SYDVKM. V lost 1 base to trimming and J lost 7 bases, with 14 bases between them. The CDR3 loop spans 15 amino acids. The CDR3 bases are TGTGCCAGCAGTTTATACCTCCAGGGGATGAATGAGCAGTTCTTC. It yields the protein CASSLYLQGMNEQFF. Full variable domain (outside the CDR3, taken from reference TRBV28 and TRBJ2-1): DVKVTQSSRYLVKRTGEKVFLECVQDMDHENMFWYRQDPGLGLRLIYFSYDVKMKEKGDIPEGYSVSREKKERFSLILESASTNQTSMYLCASSLYLQGMNEQFFGPGTRLTVL.

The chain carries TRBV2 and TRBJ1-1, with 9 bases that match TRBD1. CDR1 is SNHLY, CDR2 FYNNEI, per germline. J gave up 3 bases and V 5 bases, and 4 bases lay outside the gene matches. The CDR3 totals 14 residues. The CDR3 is CASSRQGGYTEAFF. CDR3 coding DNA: TGTGCCAGCAGTCGACAGGGGGGATACACTGAAGCTTTCTTT.

The CDR3, as DNA: TGTGCTAGTGGTCCCCGGACAGCCATTAATCCCGTAGTCCTTCAGCCCCAGCATTTT. This encodes CASGPRTAINPVVLQPQHF. This chain joins TRBV12-5 and TRBJ1-5, with TRBD1 as a possible D gene (6 bases). Germline assignment: CDR1 LGHNT and CDR2 FRNRAP. The CDR3 runs to 19 residues. V lost 5 bases and J 6 bases, leaving 29 bases between the germline ends.

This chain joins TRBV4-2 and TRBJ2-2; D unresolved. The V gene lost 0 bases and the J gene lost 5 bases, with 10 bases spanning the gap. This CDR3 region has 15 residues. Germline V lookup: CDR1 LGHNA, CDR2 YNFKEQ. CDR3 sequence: CASSQDLLWTGELFF. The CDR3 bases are TGTGCCAGCAGCCAAGATTTACTTTGGACCGGGGAGCTGTTTTTT.

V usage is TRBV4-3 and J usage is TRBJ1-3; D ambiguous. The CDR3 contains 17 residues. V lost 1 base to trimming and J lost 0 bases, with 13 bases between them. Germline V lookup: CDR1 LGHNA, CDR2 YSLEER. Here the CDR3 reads CASSQGGELFSGNTIYF. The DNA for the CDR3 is TGCGCCAGCAGCCAAGGCGGAGAATTATTCTCTGGAAACACCATATATTTT.

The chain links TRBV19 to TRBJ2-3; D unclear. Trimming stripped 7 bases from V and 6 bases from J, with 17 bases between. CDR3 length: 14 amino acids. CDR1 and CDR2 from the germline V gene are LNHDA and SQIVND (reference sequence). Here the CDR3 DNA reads TGTGCCAGTATGGTTCAGGTTTCATCGGATACGCAGTATTTT. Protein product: CASMVQVSSDTQYF. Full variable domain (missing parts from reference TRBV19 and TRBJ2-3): DGGITQSPKYLFRKEGQNVTLSCEQNLNHDAMYWYRQDPGQGLRLIYYSQIVNDFQKGDIAEGYSVSREKKESFPLTVTSAQKNPTAFYLCASMVQVSSDTQYFGPGTRLTVL.

DNA for the CDR3: TGTGCCAGCAGCTCAGGACTAGCGGGGGGGCAAAACATTCAGTACTTC. Translation: CASSSGLAGGQNIQYF. This sequence joins TRBV7-6 and TRBJ2-4, with 15 bases matching TRBD2. V was clipped by 4 bases and J by 5 bases; unmatched bases: 3. Germline V gene lookup returns CDR1 SGHVS and CDR2 FNYEAQ. The CDR3 covers 16 residues.

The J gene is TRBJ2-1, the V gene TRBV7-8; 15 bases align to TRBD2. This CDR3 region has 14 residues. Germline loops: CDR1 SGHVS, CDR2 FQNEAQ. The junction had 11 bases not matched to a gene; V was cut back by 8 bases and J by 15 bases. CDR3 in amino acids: CASRIGLAGGLWFF. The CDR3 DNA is TGTGCCAGCCGAATCGGACTAGCGGGGGGGCTATGGTTCTTC.